This TCR beta chain appears in the sequencing data of a study of cytomegalovirus exposure and HLA in healthy donors. Trimming pared 6 bases from V and 6 bases from J, leaving 11 bases between. The germline CDR1 and CDR2 sequences are MNHNS and SASEGT. This CDR3 is built from 13 residues. PCR employed 60 Vbeta and 13 Jbeta primers. Clones were sequenced by immunoSEQ multiplex PCR, and TCRdb holds only the in-frame ones, with some missing. Among roughly 140,000 clones listed, about 72% were seen once. With regard to this clone: The antigen remains undetermined.

Study findings and constraints: Sequencing had likely introduced a cluster of highly shared sequence variants as an artifact.

The chain recombines TRBV6-1 with TRBJ2-2; no definite D call. The specimen sequenced was PBMCs. This TCR came from a man aged 40-49 years in good health and CMV-seronegative. The CDR3 is CASRALNAGELFF. CDR3 in DNA: TGTGCCAGCAGGGCCCTCAACGCCGGGGAGCTGTTTTTT.